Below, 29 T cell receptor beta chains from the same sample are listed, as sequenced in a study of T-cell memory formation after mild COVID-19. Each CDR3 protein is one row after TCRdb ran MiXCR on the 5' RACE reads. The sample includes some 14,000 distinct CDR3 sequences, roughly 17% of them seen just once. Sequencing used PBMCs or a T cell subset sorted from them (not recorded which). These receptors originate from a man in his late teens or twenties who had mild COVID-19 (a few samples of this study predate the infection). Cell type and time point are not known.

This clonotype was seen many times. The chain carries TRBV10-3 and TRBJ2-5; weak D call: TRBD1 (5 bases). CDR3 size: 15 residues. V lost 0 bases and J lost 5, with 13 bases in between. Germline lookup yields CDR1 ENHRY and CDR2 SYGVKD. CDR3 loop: CAISESRDSHETQYF. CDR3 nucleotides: TGTGCCATCAGTGAGTCACGTGACAGTCATGAGACCCAGTACTTC.

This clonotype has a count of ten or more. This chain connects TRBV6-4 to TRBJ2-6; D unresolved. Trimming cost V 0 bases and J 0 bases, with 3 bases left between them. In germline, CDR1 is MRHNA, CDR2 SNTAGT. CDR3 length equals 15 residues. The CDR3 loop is CASSDSSSGANVLTF. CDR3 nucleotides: TGTGCCAGCAGTGACTCCAGCTCTGGGGCCAACGTCCTGACTTTC.

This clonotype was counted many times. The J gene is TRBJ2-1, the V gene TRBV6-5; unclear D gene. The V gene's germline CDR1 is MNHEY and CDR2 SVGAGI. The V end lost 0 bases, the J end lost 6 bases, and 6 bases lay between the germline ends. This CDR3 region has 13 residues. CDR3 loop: CASSYSLSNEQFF. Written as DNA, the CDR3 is TGTGCCAGCAGTTACTCCCTATCCAATGAGCAGTTCTTC.

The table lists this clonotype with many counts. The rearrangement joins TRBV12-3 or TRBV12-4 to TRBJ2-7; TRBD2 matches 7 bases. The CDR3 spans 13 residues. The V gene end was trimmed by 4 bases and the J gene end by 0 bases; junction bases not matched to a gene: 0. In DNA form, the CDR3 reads TGTGCCAGCAGTTGGGGGGGCTCCTACGAGCAGTACTTC. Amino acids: CASSWGGSYEQYF.

The CDR3 protein is CASRGRAAGLKEQYF. For the CDR3, the DNA is TGTGCCAGCAGGGGGCGGGCCGCGGGTTTAAAGGAGCAGTACTTC. The chain carries TRBV27 and TRBJ2-7; perhaps D is TRBD1 or TRBD2 (5 bases each). Germline assignment: CDR1 MNHEY and CDR2 SMNVEV (reference sequence). V lost 6 bases, J lost 7 bases, and 22 bases lay in between. CDR3 length: 15 residues.

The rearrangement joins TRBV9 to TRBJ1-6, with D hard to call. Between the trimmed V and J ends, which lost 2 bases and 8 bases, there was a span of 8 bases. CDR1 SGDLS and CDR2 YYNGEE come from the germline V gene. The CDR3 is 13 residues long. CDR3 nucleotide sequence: TGTGCCAGCAGCGTCGGAGTTGATTCACCCCTCCACTTT. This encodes CASSVGVDSPLHF.

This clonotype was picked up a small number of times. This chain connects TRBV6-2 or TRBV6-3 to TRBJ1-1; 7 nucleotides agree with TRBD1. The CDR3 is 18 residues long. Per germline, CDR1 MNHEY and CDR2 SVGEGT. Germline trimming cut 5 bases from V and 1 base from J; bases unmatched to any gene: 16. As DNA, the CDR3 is TGTGCCAGCAGTGGTGGAGCCCTACCGGGACAGCGGAACACTGAAGCTTTCTTT. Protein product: CASSGGALPGQRNTEAFF.

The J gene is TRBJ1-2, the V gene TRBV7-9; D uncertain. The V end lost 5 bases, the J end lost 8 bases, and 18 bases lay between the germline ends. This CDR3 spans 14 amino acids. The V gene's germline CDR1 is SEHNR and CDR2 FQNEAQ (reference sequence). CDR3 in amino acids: CASSLFDGHGGYTF. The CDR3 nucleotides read TGTGCCAGCAGCCTCTTCGACGGTCACGGGGGCTACACCTTC.

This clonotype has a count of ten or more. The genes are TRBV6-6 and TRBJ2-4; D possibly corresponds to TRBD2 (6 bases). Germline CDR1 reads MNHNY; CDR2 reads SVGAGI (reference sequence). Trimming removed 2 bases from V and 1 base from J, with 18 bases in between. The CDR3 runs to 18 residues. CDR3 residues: CASSYGGIMGSAKNIQYF. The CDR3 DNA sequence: TGTGCCAGCAGTTACGGCGGGATTATGGGGTCGGCCAAAAACATTCAGTACTTC.

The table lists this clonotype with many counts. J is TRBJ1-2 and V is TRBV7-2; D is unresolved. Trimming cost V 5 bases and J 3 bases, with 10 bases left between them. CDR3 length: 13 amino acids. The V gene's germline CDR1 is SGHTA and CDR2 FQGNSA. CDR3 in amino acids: CASSPPEYYGYTF. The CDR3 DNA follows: TGTGCCAGCAGCCCCCCGGAATACTATGGCTACACCTTC.

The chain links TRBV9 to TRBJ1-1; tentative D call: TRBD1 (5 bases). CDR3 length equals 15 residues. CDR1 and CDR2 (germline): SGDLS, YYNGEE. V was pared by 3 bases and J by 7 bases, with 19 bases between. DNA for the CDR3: TGTGCCAGCAGCGAACGGGACGCAAGGATGGATGAAGCTTTCTTT. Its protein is CASSERDARMDEAFF. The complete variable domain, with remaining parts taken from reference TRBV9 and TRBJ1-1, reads DSGVTQTPKHLITATGQRVTLRCSPRSGDLSVYWYQQSLDQGLQFLIQYYNGEERAKGNILERFSAQQFPDLHSELNLSSLELGDSALYFCASSERDARMDEAFFGQGTRLTVV.

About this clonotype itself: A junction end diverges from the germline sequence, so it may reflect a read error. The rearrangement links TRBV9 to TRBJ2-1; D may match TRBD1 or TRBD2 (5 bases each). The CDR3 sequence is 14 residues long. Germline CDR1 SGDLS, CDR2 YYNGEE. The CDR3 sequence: CASSAGTPYNEKFF. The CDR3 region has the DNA TGTGCCAGCAGCGCCGGGACCCCCTACAATGAGAAGTTCTTC.

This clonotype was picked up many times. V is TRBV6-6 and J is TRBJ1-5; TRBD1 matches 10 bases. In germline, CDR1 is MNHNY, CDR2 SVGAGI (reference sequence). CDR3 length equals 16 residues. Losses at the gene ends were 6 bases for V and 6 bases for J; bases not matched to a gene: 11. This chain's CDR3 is CASSRPDRGDCQPQHF. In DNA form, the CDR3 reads TGTGCCAGCAGCCGACCGGACAGGGGGGATTGTCAGCCCCAGCATTTT.

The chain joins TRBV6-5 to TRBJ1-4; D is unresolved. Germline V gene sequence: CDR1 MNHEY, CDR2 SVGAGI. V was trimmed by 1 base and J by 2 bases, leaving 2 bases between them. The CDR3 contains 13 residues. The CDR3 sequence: CASSYYTNEKLFF. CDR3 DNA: TGTGCCAGCAGTTACTACACTAATGAAAAACTGTTTTTT.

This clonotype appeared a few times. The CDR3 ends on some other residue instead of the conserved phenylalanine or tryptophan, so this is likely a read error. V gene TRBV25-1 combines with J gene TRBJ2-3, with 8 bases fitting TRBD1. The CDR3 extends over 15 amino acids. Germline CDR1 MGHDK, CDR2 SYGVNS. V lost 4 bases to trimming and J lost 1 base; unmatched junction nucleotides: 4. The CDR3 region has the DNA TGTGCCAGCAGTGCAGGGGGCTGGGGCACAGATACGCAGTATCTT. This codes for CASSAGGWGTDTQYL.

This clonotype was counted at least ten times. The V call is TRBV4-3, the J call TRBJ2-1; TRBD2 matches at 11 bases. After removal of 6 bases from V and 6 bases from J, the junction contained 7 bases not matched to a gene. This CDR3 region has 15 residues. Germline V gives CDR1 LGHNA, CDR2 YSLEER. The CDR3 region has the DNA TGCGCCAGCAGTCCTAGCGGGGGGCCCCCCAATGAGCAGTTCTTC. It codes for CASSPSGGPPNEQFF.

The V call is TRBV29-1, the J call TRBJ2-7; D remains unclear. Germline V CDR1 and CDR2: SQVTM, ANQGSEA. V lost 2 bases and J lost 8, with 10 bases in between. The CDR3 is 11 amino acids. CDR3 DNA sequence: TGCAGCGTTGAACGGTCAGGCAAGCAGTACTTC. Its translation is CSVERSGKQYF.

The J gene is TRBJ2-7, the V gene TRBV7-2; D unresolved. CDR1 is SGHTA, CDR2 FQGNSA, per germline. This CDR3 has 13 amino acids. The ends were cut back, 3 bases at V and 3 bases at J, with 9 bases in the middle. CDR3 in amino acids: CASSFTLNYEQYF. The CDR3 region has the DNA TGTGCCAGCAGCTTTACTCTCAACTACGAGCAGTACTTC.

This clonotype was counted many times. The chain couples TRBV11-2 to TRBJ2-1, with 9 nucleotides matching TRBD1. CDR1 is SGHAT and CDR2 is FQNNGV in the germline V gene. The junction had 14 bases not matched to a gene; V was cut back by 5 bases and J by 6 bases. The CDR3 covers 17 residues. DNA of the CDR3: TGTGCCAGCAGCCCCCCACCTAACAGGGGGCCCCTCAATGAGCAGTTCTTC. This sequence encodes CASSPPPNRGPLNEQFF.

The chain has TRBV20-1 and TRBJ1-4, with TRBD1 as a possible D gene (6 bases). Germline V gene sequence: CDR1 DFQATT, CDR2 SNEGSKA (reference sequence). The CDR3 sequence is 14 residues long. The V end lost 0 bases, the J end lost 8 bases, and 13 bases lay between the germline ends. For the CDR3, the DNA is TGCAGTGCTAGAGATCTCAGGGGCGGAGAAAAACTGTTTTTT. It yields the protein CSARDLRGGEKLFF.

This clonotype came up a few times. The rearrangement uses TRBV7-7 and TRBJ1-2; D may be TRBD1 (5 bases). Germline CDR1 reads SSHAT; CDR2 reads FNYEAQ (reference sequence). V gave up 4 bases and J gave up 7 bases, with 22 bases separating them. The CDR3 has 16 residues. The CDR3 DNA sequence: TGTGCCAGCAGCTCCCTTAGTTTCGGGGGGAATTTTGGCTACACCTTC. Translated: CASSSLSFGGNFGYTF. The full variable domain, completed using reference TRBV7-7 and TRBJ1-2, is GAGVSQSPRYKVTKRGQDVTLRCDPISSHATLYWYQQALGQGPEFLTYFNYEAQPDKSGLPSDRFSAERPEGSISTLTIQRTEQRDSAMYRCASSSLSFGGNFGYTFGSGTRLTVV.

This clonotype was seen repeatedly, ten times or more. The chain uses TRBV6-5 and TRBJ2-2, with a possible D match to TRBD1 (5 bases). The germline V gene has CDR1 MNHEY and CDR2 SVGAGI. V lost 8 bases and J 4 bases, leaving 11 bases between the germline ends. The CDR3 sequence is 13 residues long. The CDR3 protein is CASGVRVTGELFF. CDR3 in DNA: TGTGCCAGCGGGGTCAGGGTCACCGGGGAGCTGTTTTTT.

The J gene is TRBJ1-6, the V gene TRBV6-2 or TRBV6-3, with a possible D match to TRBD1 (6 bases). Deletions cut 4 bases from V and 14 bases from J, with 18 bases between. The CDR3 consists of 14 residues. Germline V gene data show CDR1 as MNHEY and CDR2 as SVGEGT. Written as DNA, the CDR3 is TGTGCCAGCAGTTTCGAACAGGGCGTTTTAACCCTCCACTTT. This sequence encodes CASSFEQGVLTLHF.

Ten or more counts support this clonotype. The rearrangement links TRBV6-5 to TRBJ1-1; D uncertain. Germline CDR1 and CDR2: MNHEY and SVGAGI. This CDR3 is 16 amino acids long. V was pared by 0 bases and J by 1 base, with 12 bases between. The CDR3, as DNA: TGTGCCAGCAGTTACTCATGGGCGGTGGGGAACACTGAAGCTTTCTTT. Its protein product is CASSYSWAVGNTEAFF.

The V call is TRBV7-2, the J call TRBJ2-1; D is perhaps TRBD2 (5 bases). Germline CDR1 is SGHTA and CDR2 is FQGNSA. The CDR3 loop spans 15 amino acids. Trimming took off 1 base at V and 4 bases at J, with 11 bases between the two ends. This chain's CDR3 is CASSLGASPYNEQFF. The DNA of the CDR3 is TGTGCCAGCAGCTTAGGAGCTAGCCCATACAATGAGCAGTTCTTC.

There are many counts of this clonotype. The chain's CDR3 is CASSSSFGGDTQYF. The CDR3, as DNA: TGTGCCAGCAGTTCCAGTTTCGGCGGCGATACGCAGTATTTT. This rearrangement joins TRBV6-5 to TRBJ2-3; D not certain. The CDR3 consists of 14 residues. The germline V and J ends were trimmed by 4 bases and 6 bases, with 14 bases remaining between them. Germline V gene sequence: CDR1 MNHEY, CDR2 SVGAGI.

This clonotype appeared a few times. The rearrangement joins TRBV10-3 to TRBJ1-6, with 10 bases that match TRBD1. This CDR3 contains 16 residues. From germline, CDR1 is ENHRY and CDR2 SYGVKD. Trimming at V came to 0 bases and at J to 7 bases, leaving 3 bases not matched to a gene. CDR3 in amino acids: CAISESSGQGNSPLHF. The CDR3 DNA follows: TGTGCCATCAGTGAGTCATCGGGACAGGGGAATTCACCCCTCCACTTT.

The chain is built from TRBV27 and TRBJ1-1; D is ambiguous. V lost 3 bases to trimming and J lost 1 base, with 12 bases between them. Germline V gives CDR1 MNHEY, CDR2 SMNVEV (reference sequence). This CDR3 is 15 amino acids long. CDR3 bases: TGTGCCAGCAGTTTTGTCAACGGGCCGAACACTGAAGCTTTCTTT. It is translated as CASSFVNGPNTEAFF.

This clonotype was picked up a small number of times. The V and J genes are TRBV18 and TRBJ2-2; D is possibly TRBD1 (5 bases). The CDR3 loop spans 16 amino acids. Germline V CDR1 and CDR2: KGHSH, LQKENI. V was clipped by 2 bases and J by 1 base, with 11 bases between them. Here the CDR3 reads CASSPLRTKNTGELFF. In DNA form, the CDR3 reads TGTGCCAGCTCACCATTAAGGACAAAGAACACCGGGGAGCTGTTTTTT.